The clone carrying this TCR beta chain has at least ten counts. Its antigen is unknown. From the germline J gene comes the end of the CDR3, since the read stops 3 residues before it. J was trimmed by 3 bases and V by 1 base; bases with no gene match: 7. Germline CDR1 is MGHRA and CDR2 is YSYEKL. CDR3 length equals 16 residues. The data derive from a study of T cell clonality in common variable immunodeficiency. Regarding the study as a whole: In common variable immunodeficiency, TCR beta chains reportedly carried fewer deletions and N-nucleotide insertions.

The table came from immunoSEQ multiplex PCR; TCRdb's copy has only in-frame clones and leaves some out. The sample shows around 40,000 clones, none of them appearing just once. The V and J genes are TRBV4-1 and TRBJ2-7, with 9 bases fitting TRBD2. The sample consisted of peripheral blood mononuclear cells. This sequence originates from a person aged 18 to 75 in good health. This CDR3 reads CASSQGGTSFGYEQYF. Partial CDR3 DNA: TGCGCCAGCAGCCAAGGTGGGACTAGCTTCGGCTACGAG.